The clone carrying this T cell receptor beta chain was seen repeatedly, ten times or more. Antigen specificity is unknown. CDR1 MNHNS and CDR2 SASEGT come from the germline V gene. V was pared by 6 bases and J by 4 bases, with 9 bases between. This CDR3 is 12 amino acids long. The source material, RNA transcripts, was used to amplify TCR beta CDR3 regions. The HTBI set primed first-round TCR CDR3 RT-PCR. TCRdb re-called the multiplex PCR reads with MiXCR, one entry per CDR3 protein. The repertoire holds hundreds of thousands of distinct CDR3 sequences, with approximately 19% as singletons. The sample comes from a study of T cells in Graves' hyperthyroidism and ophthalmopathy. General study findings and limits: Most thyroid-expanded clonotypes above 0.001 were also found in blood. Stable hyperthyroidism was separated from ophthalmopathy by a model based on 13 V-J features.

The rearrangement uses TRBV6-1 and TRBJ1-1, with a possible D match to TRBD1 (5 bases). The clonotype was recovered from a woman under 30 with Graves' hyperthyroidism. Sequences were obtained from blood. CDR3 sequence (DNA): TGTGCCAGCAGAGTCAGGGTCACTGAAGCTTTCTTT. Translated, it gives CASRVRVTEAFF.